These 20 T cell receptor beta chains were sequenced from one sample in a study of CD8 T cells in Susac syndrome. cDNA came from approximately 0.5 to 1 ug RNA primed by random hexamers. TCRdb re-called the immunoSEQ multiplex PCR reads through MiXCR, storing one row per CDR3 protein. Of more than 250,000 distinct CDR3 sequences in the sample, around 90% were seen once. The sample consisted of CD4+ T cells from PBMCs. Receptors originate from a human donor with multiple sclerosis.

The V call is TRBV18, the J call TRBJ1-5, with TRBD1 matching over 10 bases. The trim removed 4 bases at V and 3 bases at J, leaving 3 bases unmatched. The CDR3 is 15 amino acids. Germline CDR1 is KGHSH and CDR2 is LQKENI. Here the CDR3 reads CASSLGTGVNQPQHF. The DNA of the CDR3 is TGTGCCAGCTCACTGGGGACAGGGGTCAATCAGCCCCAGCATTTT.

This chain's CDR3 is CASSLGVGSVGSGTEAFF. CDR3 sequence (DNA): TGTGCCAGCAGCTTGGGGGTGGGGTCGGTGGGATCAGGGACTGAAGCTTTCTTT. The rearrangement links TRBV5-4 to TRBJ1-1; TRBD1 might be the D (5 bases). Deletions cut 0 bases from V and 5 bases from J, with 23 bases between. The CDR3 runs to 18 residues. Germline loops: CDR1 SGHNT, CDR2 YYREEE (reference sequence).

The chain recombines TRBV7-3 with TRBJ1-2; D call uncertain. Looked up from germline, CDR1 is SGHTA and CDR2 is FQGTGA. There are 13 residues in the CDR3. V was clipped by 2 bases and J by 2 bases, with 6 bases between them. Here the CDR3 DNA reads TGTGCCAGCAGCTTAGCGAGGAACTATGGCTACACCTTC. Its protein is CASSLARNYGYTF.

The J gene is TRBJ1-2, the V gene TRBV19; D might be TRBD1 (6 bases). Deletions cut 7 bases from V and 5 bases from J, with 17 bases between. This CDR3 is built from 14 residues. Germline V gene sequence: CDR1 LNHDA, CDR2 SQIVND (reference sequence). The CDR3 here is CASTPDRLPYGYTF. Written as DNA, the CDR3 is TGTGCCAGTACCCCGGACAGACTTCCGTATGGCTACACCTTC.

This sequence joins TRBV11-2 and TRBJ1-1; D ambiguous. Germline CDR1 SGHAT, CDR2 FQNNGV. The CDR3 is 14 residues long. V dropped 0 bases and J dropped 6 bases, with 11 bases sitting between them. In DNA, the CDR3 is TGTGCCAGCAGCTTAGATGGTTATGCGGCTGAAGCTTTCTTT. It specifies CASSLDGYAAEAFF.

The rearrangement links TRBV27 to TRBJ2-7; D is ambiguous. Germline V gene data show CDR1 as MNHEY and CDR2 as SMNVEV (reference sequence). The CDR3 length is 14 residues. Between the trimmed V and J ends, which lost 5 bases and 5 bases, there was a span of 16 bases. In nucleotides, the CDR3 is TGTGCCAGCAGTCTCCAATCCGCTTTTCACGAGCAGTACTTC. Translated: CASSLQSAFHEQYF.

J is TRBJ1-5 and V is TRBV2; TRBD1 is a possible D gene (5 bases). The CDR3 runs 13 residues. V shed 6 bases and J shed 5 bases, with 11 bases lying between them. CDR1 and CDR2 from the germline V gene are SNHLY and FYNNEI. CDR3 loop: CASRPGGDQPQHF. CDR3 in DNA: TGTGCCAGCAGGCCGGGGGGGGATCAGCCCCAGCATTTT.

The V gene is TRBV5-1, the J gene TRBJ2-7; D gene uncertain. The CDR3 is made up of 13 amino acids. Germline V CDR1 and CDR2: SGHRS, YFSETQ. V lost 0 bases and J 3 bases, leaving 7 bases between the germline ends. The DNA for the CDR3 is TGCGCCAGCAGCTTGGTGGGGAACTACGAGCAGTACTTC. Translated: CASSLVGNYEQYF. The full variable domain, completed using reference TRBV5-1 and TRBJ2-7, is KAGVTQTPRYLIKTRGQQVTLSCSPISGHRSVSWYQQTPGQGLQFLFEYFSETQRNKGNFPGRFSGRQFSNSRSEMNVSTLELGDSALYLCASSLVGNYEQYFGPGTRLTVT.

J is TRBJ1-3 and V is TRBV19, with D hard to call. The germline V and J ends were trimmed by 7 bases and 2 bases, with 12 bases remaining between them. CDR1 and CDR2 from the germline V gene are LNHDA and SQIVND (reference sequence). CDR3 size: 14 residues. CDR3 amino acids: CASTSRAAGNTIYF. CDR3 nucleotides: TGTGCCAGTACGAGCCGGGCAGCTGGAAACACCATATATTTT. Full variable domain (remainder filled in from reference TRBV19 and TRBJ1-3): DGGITQSPKYLFRKEGQNVTLSCEQNLNHDAMYWYRQDPGQGLRLIYYSQIVNDFQKGDIAEGYSVSREKKESFPLTVTSAQKNPTAFYLCASTSRAAGNTIYFGEGSWLTVV.

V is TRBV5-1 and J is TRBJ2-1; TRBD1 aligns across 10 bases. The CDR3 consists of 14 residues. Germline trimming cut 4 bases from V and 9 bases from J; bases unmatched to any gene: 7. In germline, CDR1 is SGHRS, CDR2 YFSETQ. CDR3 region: CASSRRTGGSEQFF. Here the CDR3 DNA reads TGCGCCAGCAGCAGACGGACAGGGGGGAGTGAGCAGTTCTTC.

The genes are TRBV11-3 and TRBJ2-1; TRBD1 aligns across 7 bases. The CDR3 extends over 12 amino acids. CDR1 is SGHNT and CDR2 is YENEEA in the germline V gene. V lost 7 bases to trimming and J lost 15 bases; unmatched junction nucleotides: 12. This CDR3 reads CASTEKQGTLFF. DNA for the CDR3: TGTGCCAGCACAGAAAAACAGGGGACCTTGTTCTTC.

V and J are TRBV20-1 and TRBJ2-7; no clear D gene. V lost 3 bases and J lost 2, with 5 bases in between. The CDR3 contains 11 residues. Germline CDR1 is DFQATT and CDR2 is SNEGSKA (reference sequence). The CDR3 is CSASRAYEQYF. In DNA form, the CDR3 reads TGCAGTGCTAGTAGGGCCTACGAGCAGTACTTC.

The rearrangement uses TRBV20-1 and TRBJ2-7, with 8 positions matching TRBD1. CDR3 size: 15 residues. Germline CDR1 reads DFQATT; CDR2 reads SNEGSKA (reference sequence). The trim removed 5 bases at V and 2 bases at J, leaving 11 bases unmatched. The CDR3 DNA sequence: TGCAGTGCTTTCCCGCTGACAGGGGATACCTACGAGCAGTACTTC. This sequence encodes CSAFPLTGDTYEQYF.

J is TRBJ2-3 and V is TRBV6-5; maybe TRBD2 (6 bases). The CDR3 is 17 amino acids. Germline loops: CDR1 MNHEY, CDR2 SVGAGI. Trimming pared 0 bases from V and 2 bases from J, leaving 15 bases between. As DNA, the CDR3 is TGTGCCAGCAGTTACTCGGGCGGGGCCTACGACACAGATACGCAGTATTTT. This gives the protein CASSYSGGAYDTDTQYF.

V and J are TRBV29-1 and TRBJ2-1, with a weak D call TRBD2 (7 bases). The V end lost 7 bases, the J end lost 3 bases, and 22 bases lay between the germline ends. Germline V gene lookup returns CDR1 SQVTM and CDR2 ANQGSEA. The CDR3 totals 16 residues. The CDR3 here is CSGGGHRAWDYNEQFF. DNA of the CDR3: TGCAGCGGGGGGGGCCACAGGGCCTGGGACTACAATGAGCAGTTCTTC.

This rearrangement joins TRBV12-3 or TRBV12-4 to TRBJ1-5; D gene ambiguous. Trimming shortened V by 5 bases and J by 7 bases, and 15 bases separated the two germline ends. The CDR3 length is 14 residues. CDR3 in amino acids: CASSLTYDGQPQHF. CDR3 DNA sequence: TGTGCCAGCAGTCTTACTTACGACGGGCAGCCCCAGCATTTT.

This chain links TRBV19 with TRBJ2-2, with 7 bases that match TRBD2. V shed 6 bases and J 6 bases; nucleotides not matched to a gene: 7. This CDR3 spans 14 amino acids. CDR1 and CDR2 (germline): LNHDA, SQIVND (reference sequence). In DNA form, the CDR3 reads TGTGCCAGTAGCCCGAGCGGGGCGCCCGGGGAGCTGTTTTTT. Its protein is CASSPSGAPGELFF. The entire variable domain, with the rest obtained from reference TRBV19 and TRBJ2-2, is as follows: DGGITQSPKYLFRKEGQNVTLSCEQNLNHDAMYWYRQDPGQGLRLIYYSQIVNDFQKGDIAEGYSVSREKKESFPLTVTSAQKNPTAFYLCASSPSGAPGELFFGEGSRLTVL.

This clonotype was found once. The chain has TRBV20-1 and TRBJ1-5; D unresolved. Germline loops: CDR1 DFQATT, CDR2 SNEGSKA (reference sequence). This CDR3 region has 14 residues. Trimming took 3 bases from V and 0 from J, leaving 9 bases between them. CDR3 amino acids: CSASQQISNQPQHF. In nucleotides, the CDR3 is TGCAGTGCTAGTCAACAGATTAGCAATCAGCCCCAGCATTTT.

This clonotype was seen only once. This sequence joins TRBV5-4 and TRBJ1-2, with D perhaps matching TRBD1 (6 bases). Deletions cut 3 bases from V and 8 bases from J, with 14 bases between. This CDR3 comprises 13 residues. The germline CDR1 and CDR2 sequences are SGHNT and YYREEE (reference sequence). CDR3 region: CASSSNRDLGYTF. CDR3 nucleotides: TGTGCCAGCAGCTCCAACAGGGACTTGGGCTACACCTTC. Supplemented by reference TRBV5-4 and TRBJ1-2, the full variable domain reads ETGVTQSPTHLIKTRGQQVTLRCSSQSGHNTVSWYQQALGQGPQFIFQYYREEENGRGNFPPRFSGLQFPNYSSELNVNALELDDSALYLCASSSNRDLGYTFGSGTRLTVV.

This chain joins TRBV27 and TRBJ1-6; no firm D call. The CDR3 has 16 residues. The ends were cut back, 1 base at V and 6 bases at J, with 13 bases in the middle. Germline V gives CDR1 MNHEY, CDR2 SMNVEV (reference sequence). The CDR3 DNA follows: TGTGCCAGCAGTTTATTAAGCCCCGTATTTAATTCACCCCTCCACTTT. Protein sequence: CASSLLSPVFNSPLHF.